The rows below give T cell receptor beta chains drawn from one sample of a study of blood T cell repertoires in COVID-19. Sequenced by immunoSEQ multiplex PCR; TCRdb stores in-frame clones only, minus some. This repertoire shows tens of thousands of clones, 65% to 85% found once; its top ten account for 25% to 30%. The sequenced sample consisted of peripheral blood. The receptors shown here come from a human donor in a cohort sampled during active COVID-19. CDR3s include the opening cysteine and the closing phenylalanine or tryptophan. The D gene is left open where the match is weak. Not every row has a clone size; where given, it reads once, few, many or a size class.

CDR3nt,CDR3aa,abundance,v_gene,j_gene,d_gene
TGTGCCAGCAGCCATGGGCGGGGGGGCCCCTCCTACAATGAGCAGTTCTTC,CASSHGRGGPSYNEQFF,-,TRBV6-9,TRBJ2-1,TRBD2
TGCACAGCCCGGGAGTCGAATGAAAAACTGTTTTTT,CTARESNEKLFF,-,TRBV29-1,TRBJ1-4,-
TGTGCCAGCAGCGGACAGTACGAGCAGTACTTC,CASSGQYEQYF,-,TRBV6-6,TRBJ2-7,-
TGCGCCAGCAGCCACGAGGGGGATCATGAAGCTTTCTTT,CASSHEGDHEAFF,-,TRBV4-1,TRBJ1-1,-
TGTGCCAGTAGTATAGTAAGGGCCGGGACAGGGTTCGATCAGCCCCAGCATTTT,CASSIVRAGTGFDQPQHF,-,TRBV19,TRBJ1-5,TRBD1
TGTGCCAGCAAAAACAGGGGGCCAAATGAGCAGTTCTTC,CASKNRGPNEQFF,-,TRBV3-1/TRBV3-2,TRBJ2-1,TRBD1
TGTGCCAGCAGTGAAGAGTTAGCGGGGGTCTACGAGCAGTACTTC,CASSEELAGVYEQYF,-,TRBV6-1,TRBJ2-7,TRBD2
TGCGCCAGCAATCTAGGAGGGTGGAACACTGAAGCTTTCTTT,CASNLGGWNTEAFF,-,TRBV5-1,TRBJ1-1,-
TGTGCCAGCTCAACCAGGGAGACAGGGGCAACTAATGAAAAACTGTTTTTT,CASSTRETGATNEKLFF,-,TRBV18,TRBJ1-4,TRBD1
TGTGCCAGTAGCGAGGGTTTTTGGGGCTACACCTTC,CASSEGFWGYTF,-,TRBV19,TRBJ1-2,-
TGCGCCAGCAGTTCTAGCGGGGGGTCTCCTCCTGAGCAGTTCTTC,CASSSSGGSPPEQFF,-,TRBV5-1,TRBJ2-1,TRBD2
TGTGCCAGCAGTGAAGCCAAATCCAAGCAGTTCTTC,CASSEAKSKQFF,-,TRBV6-1,TRBJ2-1,-
TGTGCCAGCTCGGCCAGGTCAGCAACTAATGAAAAACTGTTTTTT,CASSARSATNEKLFF,-,TRBV18,TRBJ1-4,-
TGTGCCAGCAGCTTGTTTCTAGCGGGGGACGAGCAGTACTTC,CASSLFLAGDEQYF,many,TRBV5-6,TRBJ2-7,TRBD2
TGTGCCAGCAGCTTGGTAGGGCAGGGGAGTAATTCACCCCTCCACTTT,CASSLVGQGSNSPLHF,few,TRBV5-5,TRBJ1-6,-
TGTGCCAGCTCACCGTCGGTGCAGGCGGAAGCTTTCTTT,CASSPSVQAEAFF,-,TRBV18,TRBJ1-1,-
TGTGCCAGCAGCTTCTCGGGAGTGCGGGGGCTCTCCTTC,CASSFSGVRGLSF,-,TRBV7-2,TRBJ1-2,-
TGCGCCAGCAGCTTGGCAGGGGTGAGCACTGAAGCTTTCTTT,CASSLAGVSTEAFF,-,TRBV5-1,TRBJ1-1,-
TGTGCCAGCAGTGACAGGGGGGCAAACACCGGGGAGCTGTTTTTT,CASSDRGANTGELFF,-,TRBV27,TRBJ2-2,TRBD1
TGTGCCAGCAGCTTAGACAGGGGTCTCGCCTATGGCTACACCTTC,CASSLDRGLAYGYTF,-,TRBV7-2,TRBJ1-2,TRBD1
TGTGCCAGCAGGTCGATGGTACTAGCGGCCCGGGATACGCAGTATTTT,CASRSMVLAARDTQYF,-,TRBV5-6,TRBJ2-3,TRBD2
TGTGCCAGCAGCAGGAGCCAGAGAAATGAAAAACTGTTTTTT,CASSRSQRNEKLFF,-,TRBV7-2,TRBJ1-4,-
TGTGCCAGCAGTGAAGATATAGCGGGGAGCACAGATACGCAGTATTTT,CASSEDIAGSTDTQYF,-,TRBV6-1,TRBJ2-3,TRBD2
TGTGCCAGTAGTATATCGGCAGGCCTTTATAATTCACCCCTCCACTTT,CASSISAGLYNSPLHF,-,TRBV19,TRBJ1-6,-
TGCGCCAGCAGCCAGGGACATCGCCCTCGGGATACGCAGTATTTT,CASSQGHRPRDTQYF,-,TRBV4-1,TRBJ2-3,-